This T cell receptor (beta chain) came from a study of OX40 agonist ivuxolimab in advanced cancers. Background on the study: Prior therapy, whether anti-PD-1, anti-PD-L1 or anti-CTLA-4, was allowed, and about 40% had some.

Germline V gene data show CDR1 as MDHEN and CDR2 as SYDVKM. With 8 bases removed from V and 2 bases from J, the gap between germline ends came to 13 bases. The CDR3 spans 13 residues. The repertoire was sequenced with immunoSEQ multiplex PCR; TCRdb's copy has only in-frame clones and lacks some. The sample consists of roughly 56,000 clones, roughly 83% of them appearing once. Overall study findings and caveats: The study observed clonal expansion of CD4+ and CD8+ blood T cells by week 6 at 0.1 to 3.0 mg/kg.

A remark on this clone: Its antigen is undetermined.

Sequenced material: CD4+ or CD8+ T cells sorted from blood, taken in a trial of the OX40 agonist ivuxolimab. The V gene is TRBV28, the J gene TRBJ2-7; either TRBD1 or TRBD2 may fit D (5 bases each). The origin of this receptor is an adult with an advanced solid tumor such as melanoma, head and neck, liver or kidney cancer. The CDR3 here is CASQGTATYEQYF. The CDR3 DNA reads TGTGCCAGCCAAGGGACGGCCACCTACGAGCAGTACTTC.